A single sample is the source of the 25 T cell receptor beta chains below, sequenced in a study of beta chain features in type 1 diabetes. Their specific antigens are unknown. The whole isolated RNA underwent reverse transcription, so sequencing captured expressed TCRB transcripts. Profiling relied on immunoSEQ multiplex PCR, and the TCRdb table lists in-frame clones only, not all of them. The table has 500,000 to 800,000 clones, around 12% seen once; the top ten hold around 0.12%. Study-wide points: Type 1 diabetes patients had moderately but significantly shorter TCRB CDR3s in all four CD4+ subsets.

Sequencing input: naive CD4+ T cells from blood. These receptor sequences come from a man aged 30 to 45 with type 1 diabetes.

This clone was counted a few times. The CDR3 sequence: CASSLDRTGEQYF. DNA of the CDR3: TGTGCCAGCAGCTTGGACAGGACGGGCGAGCAGTACTTC. The chain employs TRBV7-9 and TRBJ2-7, with TRBD1 identical over 7 bases. Germline CDR1 reads SEHNR; CDR2 reads FQNEAQ (reference sequence). V was clipped by 3 bases and J by 6 bases; unmatched bases: 5. The CDR3 is 13 amino acids.

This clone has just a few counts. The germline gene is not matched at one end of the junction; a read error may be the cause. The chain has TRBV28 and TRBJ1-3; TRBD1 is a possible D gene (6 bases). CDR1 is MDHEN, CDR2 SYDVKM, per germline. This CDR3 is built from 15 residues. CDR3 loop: CASRFGGAAGNTIYF. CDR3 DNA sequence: TGTGCCAGCCGTTTCGGGGGGGCGGCTGGAAACACCATATATTTT. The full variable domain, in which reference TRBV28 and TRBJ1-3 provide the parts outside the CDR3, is DVKVTQSSRYLVKRTGEKVFLECVQDMDHENMFWYRQDPGLGLRLIYFSYDVKMKEKGDIPEGYSVSREKKERFSLILESASTNQTSMYLCASRFGGAAGNTIYFGEGSWLTVV.

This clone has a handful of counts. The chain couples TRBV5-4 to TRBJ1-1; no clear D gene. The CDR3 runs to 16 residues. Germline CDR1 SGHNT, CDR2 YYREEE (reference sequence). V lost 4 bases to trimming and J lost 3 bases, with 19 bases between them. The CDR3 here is CASSPPRGGWDTEAFF. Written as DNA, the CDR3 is TGTGCCAGCAGCCCACCCCGAGGAGGTTGGGACACTGAAGCTTTCTTT.

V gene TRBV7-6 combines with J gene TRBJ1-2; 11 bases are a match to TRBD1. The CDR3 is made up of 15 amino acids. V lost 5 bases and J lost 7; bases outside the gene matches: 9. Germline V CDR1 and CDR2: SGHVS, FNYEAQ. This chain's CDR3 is CASSTRTGGDRGYTF. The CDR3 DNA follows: TGTGCCAGCAGCACCCGGACAGGGGGCGATCGTGGCTACACCTTC.

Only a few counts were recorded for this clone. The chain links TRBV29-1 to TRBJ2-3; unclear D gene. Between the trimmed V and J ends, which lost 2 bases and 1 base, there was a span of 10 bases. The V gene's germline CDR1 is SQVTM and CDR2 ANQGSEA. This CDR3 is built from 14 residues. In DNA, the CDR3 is TGCAGCGTTGAAACAGACACGGGCACAGATACGCAGTATTTT. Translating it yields CSVETDTGTDTQYF.

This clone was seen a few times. The chain's CDR3 is CASSQGGVTGYTF. As DNA, the CDR3 is TGTGCCAGCAGCCAAGGTGGGGTAACTGGCTACACCTTC. The chain is built from TRBV4-2 and TRBJ1-2; D is unclear. CDR3 length equals 13 residues. Trimming left V 1 base short and J 7 bases short, with 10 bases between. From germline, CDR1 is LGHNA and CDR2 YNFKEQ.

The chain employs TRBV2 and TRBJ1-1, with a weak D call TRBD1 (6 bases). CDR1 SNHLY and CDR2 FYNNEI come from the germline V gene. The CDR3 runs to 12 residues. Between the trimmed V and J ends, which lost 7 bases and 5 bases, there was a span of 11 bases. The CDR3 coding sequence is TGTGCCAGCACCGTACAGGGTACTGAAGCTTTCTTT. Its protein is CASTVQGTEAFF.

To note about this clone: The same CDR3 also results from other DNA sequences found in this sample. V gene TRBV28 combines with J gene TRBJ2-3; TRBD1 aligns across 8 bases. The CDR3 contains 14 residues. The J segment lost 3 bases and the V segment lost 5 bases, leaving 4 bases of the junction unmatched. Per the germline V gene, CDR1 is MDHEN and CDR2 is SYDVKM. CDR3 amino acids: CASSPGQGTDTQYF. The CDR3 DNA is TGTGCCAGCAGTCCCGGACAGGGAACAGATACGCAGTATTTT.

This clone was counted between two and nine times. The CDR3 spells CSVKGDNSYNEQFF. Written as DNA, the CDR3 is TGCAGCGTTAAGGGGGACAACTCCTACAATGAGCAGTTCTTC. The chain combines TRBV29-1 with TRBJ2-1, with a tentative D call TRBD1 (6 bases). The germline V and J ends were trimmed by 5 bases and 0 bases, with 11 bases remaining between them. Per germline, CDR1 SQVTM and CDR2 ANQGSEA. The length of the CDR3 is 14 residues.

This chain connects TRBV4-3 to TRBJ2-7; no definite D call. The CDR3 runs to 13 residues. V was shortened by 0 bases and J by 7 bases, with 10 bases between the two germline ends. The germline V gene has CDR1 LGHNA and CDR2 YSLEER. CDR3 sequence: CASSQDKGLEQYF. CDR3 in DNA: TGCGCCAGCAGCCAAGATAAGGGTCTGGAGCAGTACTTC.

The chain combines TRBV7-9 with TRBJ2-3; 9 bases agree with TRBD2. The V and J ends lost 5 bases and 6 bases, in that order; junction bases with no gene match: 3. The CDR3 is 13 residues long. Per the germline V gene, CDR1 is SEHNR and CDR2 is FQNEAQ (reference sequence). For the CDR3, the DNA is TGTGCCAGCAGCCTGGGACTAGCCGATACGCAGTATTTT. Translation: CASSLGLADTQYF.

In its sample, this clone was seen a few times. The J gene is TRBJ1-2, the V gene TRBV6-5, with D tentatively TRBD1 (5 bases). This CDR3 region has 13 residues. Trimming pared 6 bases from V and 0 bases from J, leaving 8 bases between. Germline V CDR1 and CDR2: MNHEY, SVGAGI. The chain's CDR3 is CASSSDTNYGYTF. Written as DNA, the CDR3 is TGTGCCAGCAGCTCGGACACTAACTATGGCTACACCTTC.

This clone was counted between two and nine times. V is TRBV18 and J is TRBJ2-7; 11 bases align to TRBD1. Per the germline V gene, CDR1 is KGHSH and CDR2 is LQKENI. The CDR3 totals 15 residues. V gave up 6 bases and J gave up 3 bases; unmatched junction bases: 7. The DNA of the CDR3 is TGTGCCAGCTCTTTCGGACAGGGGGCTGGCTACGAGCAGTACTTC. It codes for CASSFGQGAGYEQYF.

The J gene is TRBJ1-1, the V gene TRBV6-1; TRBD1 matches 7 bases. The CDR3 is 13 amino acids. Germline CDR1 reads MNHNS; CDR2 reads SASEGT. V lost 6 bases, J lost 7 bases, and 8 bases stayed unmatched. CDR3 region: CASSRLDRDEAFF. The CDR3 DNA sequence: TGTGCCAGCAGCCGACTTGACAGGGATGAAGCTTTCTTT.

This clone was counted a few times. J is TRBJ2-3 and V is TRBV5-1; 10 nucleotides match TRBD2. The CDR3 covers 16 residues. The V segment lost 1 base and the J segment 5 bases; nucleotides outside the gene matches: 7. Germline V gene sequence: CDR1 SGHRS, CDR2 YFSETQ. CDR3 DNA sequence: TGCGCCAGCAGCTTGTCACTAGCGGGGCCAGTAGATACGCAGTATTTT. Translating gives CASSLSLAGPVDTQYF.

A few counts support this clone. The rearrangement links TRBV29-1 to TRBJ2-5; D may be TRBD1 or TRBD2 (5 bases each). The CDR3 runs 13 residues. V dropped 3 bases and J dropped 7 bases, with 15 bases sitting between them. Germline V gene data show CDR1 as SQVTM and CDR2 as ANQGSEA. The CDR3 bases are TGCAGCGTTGATGGGACGGGTGGGGGGACCCAGTACTTC. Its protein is CSVDGTGGGTQYF. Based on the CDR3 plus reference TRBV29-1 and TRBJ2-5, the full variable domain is SAVISQKPSRDICQRGTSLTIQCQVDSQVTMMFWYRQQPGQSLTLIATANQGSEATYESGFVIDKFPISRPNLTFSTLTVSNMSPEDSSIYLCSVDGTGGGTQYFGPGTRLLVL.

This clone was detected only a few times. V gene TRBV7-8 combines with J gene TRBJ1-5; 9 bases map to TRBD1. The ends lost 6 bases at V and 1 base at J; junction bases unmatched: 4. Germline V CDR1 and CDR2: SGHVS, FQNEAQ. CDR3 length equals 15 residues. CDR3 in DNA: TGTGCCAGCAGACATGGACAGGGGAGCAATCAGCCCCAGCATTTT. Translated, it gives CASRHGQGSNQPQHF.

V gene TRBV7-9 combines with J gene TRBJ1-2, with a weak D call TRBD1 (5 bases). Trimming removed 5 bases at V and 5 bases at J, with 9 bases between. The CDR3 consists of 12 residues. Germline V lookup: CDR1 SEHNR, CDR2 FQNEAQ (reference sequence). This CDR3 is CASSPDRYGYTF. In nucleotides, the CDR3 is TGTGCCAGCAGCCCCGACAGATATGGCTACACCTTC.

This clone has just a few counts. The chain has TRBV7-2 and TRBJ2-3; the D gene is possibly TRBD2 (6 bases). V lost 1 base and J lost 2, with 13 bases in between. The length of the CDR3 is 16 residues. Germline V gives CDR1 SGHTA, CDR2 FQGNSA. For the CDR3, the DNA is TGTGCCAGCAGCTTAGTAATTGAGCGGGCCACAGATACGCAGTATTTT. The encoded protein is CASSLVIERATDTQYF.

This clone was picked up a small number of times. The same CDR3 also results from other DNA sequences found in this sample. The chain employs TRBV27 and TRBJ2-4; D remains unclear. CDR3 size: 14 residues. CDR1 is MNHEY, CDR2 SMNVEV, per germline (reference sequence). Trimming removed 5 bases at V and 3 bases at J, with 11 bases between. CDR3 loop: CASSPQGGKNIQYF. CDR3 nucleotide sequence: TGTGCCAGCAGTCCCCAAGGTGGCAAAAACATTCAGTACTTC.

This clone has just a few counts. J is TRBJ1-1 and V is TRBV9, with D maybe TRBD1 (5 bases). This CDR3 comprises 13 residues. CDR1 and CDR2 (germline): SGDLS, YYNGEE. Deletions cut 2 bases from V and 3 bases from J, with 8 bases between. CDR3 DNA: TGTGCCAGCAGCGTCTCGGGGGACACTGAAGCTTTCTTT. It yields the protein CASSVSGDTEAFF.

The CDR3 sequence is CASSQERQNYGYTF. The CDR3 DNA reads TGTGCCAGCAGCCAAGAGAGACAGAACTATGGCTACACCTTC. The chain carries TRBV4-2 and TRBJ1-2, with a tentative D call TRBD1 (5 bases). The CDR3 spans 14 residues. Germline-derived CDR1 and CDR2 are LGHNA and YNFKEQ. V lost 0 bases to trimming and J lost 2 bases, with 7 bases between them.

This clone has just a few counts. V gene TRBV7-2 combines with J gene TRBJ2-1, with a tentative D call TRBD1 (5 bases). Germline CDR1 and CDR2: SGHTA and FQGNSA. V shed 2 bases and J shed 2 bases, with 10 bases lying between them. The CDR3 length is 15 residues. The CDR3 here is CASSLQQDPYNEQFF. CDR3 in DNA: TGTGCCAGCAGCTTACAACAGGACCCCTACAATGAGCAGTTCTTC.

This CDR3 reads CASRSPGSGANVLTF. CDR3 nucleotides: TGCGCCAGCAGATCCCCCGGCTCTGGGGCCAACGTCCTGACTTTC. The chain has TRBV5-1 and TRBJ2-6; D unresolved. The germline gives CDR1 SGHRS, CDR2 YFSETQ. The CDR3 totals 15 residues. V was cut by 5 bases and J by 0 bases, with 9 bases left in between.

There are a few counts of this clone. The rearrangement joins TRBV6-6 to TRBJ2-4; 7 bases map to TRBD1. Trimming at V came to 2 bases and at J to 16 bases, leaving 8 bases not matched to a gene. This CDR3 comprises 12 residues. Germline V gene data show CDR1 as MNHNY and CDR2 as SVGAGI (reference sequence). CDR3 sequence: CASSYREGALYF. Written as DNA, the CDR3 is TGTGCCAGCAGTTACCGTGAGGGGGCCTTATACTTC.